This T cell receptor beta chain derives from a study of brain metastases from non-small cell lung cancer. Study results and caveats: Expanded T-cell clones appeared in 64% of brain metastases over primaries. TCR repertoires overlapped largely between brain metastases and matched primaries. Fewer infiltrating T cells were found in brain metastases than primaries.

Repertoires were generated with immunoSEQ multiplex PCR, while TCRdb's copy carries only in-frame clones and drops some. The sample shows about 8,000 clones, approximately 80% of them seen only once. With respect to this clone: Its antigen remains unidentified.

Germline CDR1 reads MDHEN; CDR2 reads SYDVKM. Trimming shortened V by 1 base and J by 1 base, and 9 bases separated the two germline ends. This CDR3 has 15 amino acids. This chain links TRBV28 with TRBJ2-3, with D perhaps matching TRBD2 (5 bases). Sequencing input: primary lung tumor tissue. This clonotype was obtained from a donor at least 40 years old with non-small cell lung cancer. The CDR3 sequence is CASSLYLGGTDTQYF. For the CDR3, the DNA is TGTGCCAGCAGTTTATACCTCGGGGGCACAGATACGCAGTATTTT.